This TCR beta chain is from a study of blood T cell repertoires in COVID-19. At the level of the study: Acute-phase and convalescent COVID-19 samples originated in the United States, Italy and Spain. PBMCs, B-cell-depleted T cells, or T cells were the source of the cDNA or gDNA that made up the material.

The assay was immunoSEQ multiplex PCR, and TCRdb's table has in-frame clones only and misses some. In the table there are 150,000 or so clones, about 86% of which are singletons. CDR1 is SNHLY, CDR2 FYNNEI, per germline. The junction had 5 bases not matched to a gene; V was cut back by 4 bases and J by 7 bases. The CDR3 is 14 residues long. This sequence originates from a man aged 60-69 years with acute or convalescent COVID-19. The sample comprised peripheral blood. The chain has TRBV2 and TRBJ2-7, with 12 positions matching TRBD2. CDR3 sequence reads: CASSASGRVSEQYF. The CDR3 nucleotides read TGTGCCAGCAGTGCTAGCGGGAGGGTTTCGGAGCAGTACTTC.